The clone carrying this T cell receptor beta chain was counted a single time. This sample stems from a study of T cells in Graves' hyperthyroidism and ophthalmopathy. Amplified TCR beta CDR3 regions came from RNA transcripts. The HTBI primer set was used in a first-round RT-PCR of the TCR CDR3. TCRdb used MiXCR to reprocess the multiplex PCR reads, holding one entry per CDR3 protein. The data show about 340,000 distinct CDR3 sequences, about 20% seen once. Sequencing input: blood. This TCR was sampled from a woman aged 45 to 65 with Graves' hyperthyroidism.

The CDR3 region is CASTLRAGNLPGANVLTF. CDR3 sequence (DNA): TGTGCCAGCACCCTAAGGGCAGGAAACCTCCCCGGGGCCAACGTCCTGACTTTC. The rearrangement joins TRBV27 to TRBJ2-6; D call uncertain. CDR1 and CDR2 (germline): MNHEY, SMNVEV (reference sequence). CDR3 length equals 18 residues. V dropped 7 bases and J dropped 4 bases, with 23 bases sitting between them.